These 20 T cell receptor beta chains came from one sample sequenced in a study of Ad26.COV2.S vaccination and SARS-CoV-2 variants. Sample treatment: some 20 received Ad26.COV2.S at low or high dose, single or two shots; roughly 5 received placebo; per-sample allocation not given. The samples were gathered on day 63 after the first injection of vaccine or placebo. The protocol was immunoSEQ multiplex PCR, while the TCRdb copy is restricted to in-frame clones and leaves out a portion. The table includes 300,000 to 350,000 clones, around four fifths detected once. The source was peripheral blood, collected in a trial of Ad26.COV2.S vaccine versus placebo. These TCRs come from a person aged 18-60 years who received the Ad26.COV2.S COVID-19 vaccine or a placebo.

J is TRBJ2-7 and V is TRBV5-6; a weak D match, TRBD2 (6 bases). Per germline, CDR1 SGHDT and CDR2 YYEEEE. The CDR3 extends over 14 amino acids. Trimming took 6 bases from V and 2 from J, leaving 15 bases between them. In DNA form, the CDR3 reads TGTGCCAGCACCAAGTTGGGGGAGGCCTACGAGCAGTACTTC. It yields the protein CASTKLGEAYEQYF.

The CDR3 sequence is CASSSSGPEQYF. The CDR3 region has the DNA TGTGCCAGCAGCTCCTCAGGTCCCGAGCAGTACTTC. This sequence joins TRBV6-2 or TRBV6-3 and TRBJ2-7; D remains ambiguous. The germline V gene has CDR1 MNHEY and CDR2 SVGEGT. The CDR3 sequence is 12 residues long. Trimming removed 6 bases at V and 6 bases at J, with 12 bases between.

V and J are TRBV7-3 and TRBJ2-1; weak D call: TRBD1 (6 bases). Germline loops: CDR1 SGHTA, CDR2 FQGTGA. The CDR3 totals 13 residues. V lost 1 base and J 6 bases, leaving 7 bases between the germline ends. CDR3 bases: TGTGCCAGCAGCTTAATCAGGGGCAATGAGCAGTTCTTC. Amino acid sequence: CASSLIRGNEQFF.

This chain joins TRBV6-1 and TRBJ2-4, with D perhaps TRBD1 (5 bases). The CDR3 consists of 14 residues. Germline V gives CDR1 MNHNS, CDR2 SASEGT. Trimming removed 2 bases at V and 8 bases at J, with 13 bases between. CDR3 protein: CASSERGGGDIQYF. CDR3 sequence (DNA): TGTGCCAGCAGTGAAAGGGGTGGCGGTGACATTCAGTACTTC.

This clone was counted a single time. The genes are TRBV28 and TRBJ1-2; a weak D match, TRBD1 (6 bases). The CDR3 is 14 residues long. Germline values: CDR1 MDHEN, CDR2 SYDVKM. Trimming removed 2 bases from V and 3 bases from J, with 10 bases in between. Here the CDR3 reads CASSLAGQYYGYTF. The CDR3 DNA follows: TGTGCCAGCAGTTTAGCCGGACAGTACTATGGCTACACCTTC.

Written as DNA, the CDR3 is TGCGCCAGCAGCTCAGCAACGAACACCGGGGAGCTGTTTTTT. Translation: CASSSATNTGELFF. The V and J genes are TRBV10-1 and TRBJ2-2; D uncertain. CDR1 is WNHNN, CDR2 SYGVQD, per germline (reference sequence). The ends were cut back, 6 bases at V and 0 bases at J, with 8 bases in the middle. The CDR3 is made up of 14 amino acids.

The chain links TRBV6-5 to TRBJ1-5, with D maybe TRBD1 (5 bases). Germline values: CDR1 MNHEY, CDR2 SVGAGI. With 2 bases removed from V and 7 bases from J, the gap between germline ends came to 9 bases. The CDR3 has 13 amino acids. CDR3 in DNA: TGTGCCAGCAGTTACGATAGGGACCAGCCCCAGCATTTT. This translates into CASSYDRDQPQHF.

This clone turned up a few times. The chain couples TRBV6-5 to TRBJ2-7, with unresolved D. V was clipped by 7 bases and J by 3 bases, with 10 bases between them. CDR1 is MNHEY, CDR2 SVGAGI, per germline. This CDR3 contains 12 residues. The CDR3 bases are TGTGCCAGCACAGAACACCACTACGAGCAGTACTTC. Residues: CASTEHHYEQYF.

This clone is a singleton in its sample. The CDR3 DNA is TGTGCCAGCAGCAGTAGGGGGCGGCGGACTGAGCAGTTCTTC. Protein: CASSSRGRRTEQFF. The gene calls are TRBV28 and TRBJ2-1, with 7 bases lining up with TRBD1. The germline CDR1 and CDR2 sequences are MDHEN and SYDVKM. J gave up 9 bases and V 6 bases, and 11 bases lay outside the gene matches. The CDR3 covers 14 residues.

The rearrangement joins TRBV30 to TRBJ1-2, with 9 bases identical to TRBD1. Germline CDR1 GTSNPN, CDR2 SVGIG (reference sequence). V was pared by 5 bases and J by 2 bases, with 3 bases of the junction left unmatched. This CDR3 is 13 amino acids long. The DNA for the CDR3 is TGTGCCTGGGGGGACAGGGTAAACTATGGCTACACCTTC. Translated: CAWGDRVNYGYTF.

This chain joins TRBV6-6 and TRBJ1-3, with D unresolved. The CDR3 has 15 amino acids. V was clipped by 2 bases and J by 1 base, with 9 bases between them. The germline gives CDR1 MNHNY, CDR2 SVGAGI (reference sequence). The CDR3 bases are TGTGCCAGCAGTTACCAGCGGGTGTCTGGAAACACCATATATTTT. The encoded protein is CASSYQRVSGNTIYF.

This clone showed up just once. V and J are TRBV7-3 and TRBJ1-1; 9 bases map to TRBD1. V was pared by 4 bases and J by 4 bases, with 7 bases of the junction left unmatched. The CDR3 covers 15 residues. Germline-derived CDR1 and CDR2 are SGHTA and FQGTGA. CDR3 in DNA: TGTGCCAGCAGCTCGGGACAGGGAGGAAGCACTGAAGCTTTCTTT. Amino acids: CASSSGQGGSTEAFF.

The chain's CDR3 is CASSVSGGQETQYF. CDR3 DNA sequence: TGTGCCAGCTCAGTCTCAGGGGGCCAAGAGACCCAGTACTTC. The rearrangement joins TRBV18 to TRBJ2-5; TRBD1 agrees at 7 bases. Per the germline V gene, CDR1 is KGHSH and CDR2 is LQKENI. The ends lost 5 bases at V and 1 base at J; junction bases unmatched: 4. The length of the CDR3 is 14 residues.

V is TRBV5-5 and J is TRBJ2-3; TRBD2 matches 8 bases. Germline assignment: CDR1 SGHKS and CDR2 YYEKEE (reference sequence). Trimming cost V 0 bases and J 0 bases; bases outside gene matches: 15. The CDR3 runs 20 residues. CDR3 nucleotides: TGTGCCAGCAGCTTGGAGACAGCGGGGGTGACAAGACCTAGCACAGATACGCAGTATTTT. It yields the protein CASSLETAGVTRPSTDTQYF.

The chain combines TRBV9 with TRBJ1-2; D is possibly TRBD1 (5 bases). V dropped 2 bases and J dropped 7 bases, with 12 bases sitting between them. CDR3 length: 13 residues. Germline CDR1 is SGDLS and CDR2 is YYNGEE. The CDR3 nucleotides read TGTGCCAGCAGCGTCGGGGGATCGAGTGGCTACACCTTC. It encodes CASSVGGSSGYTF.

The chain recombines TRBV18 with TRBJ1-2; D is possibly TRBD1 (6 bases). The V gene lost 2 bases and the J gene lost 7 bases, with 14 bases spanning the gap. Per germline, CDR1 KGHSH and CDR2 LQKENI. The CDR3 sequence is 14 residues long. The CDR3 sequence is CASSPVTYRAGYTF. The CDR3 nucleotides are TGTGCCAGCTCACCAGTGACTTACAGGGCTGGCTACACCTTC.

Comments on this clone: Other DNA sequences from this sample encode an identical CDR3 as well. The rearrangement links TRBV5-1 to TRBJ1-3; 10 bases are shared with TRBD1. The junction had 1 base not matched to a gene; V was cut back by 3 bases and J by 4 bases. The V gene's germline CDR1 is SGHRS and CDR2 YFSETQ. The CDR3 extends over 14 amino acids. The CDR3 loop reads CASSSGQGGNTIYF. DNA for the CDR3: TGCGCCAGCAGCTCGGGACAGGGGGGAAACACCATATATTTT.

This chain joins TRBV12-3 or TRBV12-4 and TRBJ1-5; D uncertain. CDR3 size: 12 residues. The V end was cut by 6 bases, the J end by 7 bases, with 10 bases between. The DNA for the CDR3 is TGTGCCAGCAGCCGGGAGTCACAGCCCCAGCATTTT. It is translated as CASSRESQPQHF.

This clone appeared a few times. The genes are TRBV29-1 and TRBJ2-5; 8 positions agree with TRBD1. This CDR3 comprises 13 residues. Trimming cost V 4 bases and J 1 base; bases outside gene matches: 2. Germline CDR1 reads SQVTM; CDR2 reads ANQGSEA. CDR3 in DNA: TGCAGCGTTGGACAGGGGAGCCAAGAGACCCAGTACTTC. Its protein product is CSVGQGSQETQYF.

The chain carries TRBV6-6 and TRBJ1-2; D not resolved. The CDR3 extends over 20 amino acids. Germline V gives CDR1 MNHNY, CDR2 SVGAGI (reference sequence). With 5 bases removed from V and 0 bases from J, the gap between germline ends came to 28 bases. The CDR3 DNA reads TGTGCCAGCAGTCGTCGAACCCGGTTGGGAACGGCGTTATCTAACTATGGCTACACCTTC. Translation: CASSRRTRLGTALSNYGYTF.